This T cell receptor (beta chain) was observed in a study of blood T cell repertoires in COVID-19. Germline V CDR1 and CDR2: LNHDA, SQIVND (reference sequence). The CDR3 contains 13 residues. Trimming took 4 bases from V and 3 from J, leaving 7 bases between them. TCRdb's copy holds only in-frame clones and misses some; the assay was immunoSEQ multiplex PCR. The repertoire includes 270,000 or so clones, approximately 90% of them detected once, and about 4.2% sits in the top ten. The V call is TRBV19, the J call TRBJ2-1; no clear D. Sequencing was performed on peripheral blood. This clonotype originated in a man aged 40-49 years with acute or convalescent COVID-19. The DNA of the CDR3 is TGTGCCAGTAGTACCTCCCTCTACAATGAGCAGTTCTTC. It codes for CASSTSLYNEQFF.